The 20 T cell receptor beta chains given below trace back to one sample, sequenced in a study of cytomegalovirus exposure and HLA in healthy donors. The assay was immunoSEQ multiplex PCR, and TCRdb's table has in-frame clones only and misses some. The sample shows about 130,000 clones, roughly nine tenths of them seen only once. Specimen: PBMCs. The source of these receptors is a woman between 18 and 29 years old in good health and CMV-seronegative.

On this clone itself: A junction boundary mismatches the germline segment, possibly from a read error. This chain joins TRBV9 and TRBJ2-2; possibly TRBD2 for D (5 bases). CDR3 length equals 9 residues. The germline V gene encodes CDR1 SGDLS and CDR2 YYNGEE. The CDR3 sequence is CGISGELFF. CDR3 nucleotide sequence: TGCGGGATTTCCGGGGAGCTGTTTTTT.

The chain links TRBV2 to TRBJ1-1; 7 nucleotides line up with TRBD1. This CDR3 has 14 residues. The V gene's germline CDR1 is SNHLY and CDR2 FYNNEI. The V gene end was trimmed by 6 bases and the J gene end by 5 bases; junction bases not matched to a gene: 9. The CDR3 DNA reads TGTGCCAGCAGGGGAAGACAGGGCCTTACTGAAGCTTTCTTT. It translates to CASRGRQGLTEAFF.

J is TRBJ1-3 and V is TRBV28; 7 positions match TRBD1. Germline lookup yields CDR1 MDHEN and CDR2 SYDVKM. V lost 5 bases, J lost 4 bases, and 5 bases stayed unmatched. This CDR3 comprises 14 residues. CDR3 sequence reads: CASSPPGQGNTIYF. The CDR3 region has the DNA TGTGCCAGCAGTCCTCCGGGACAGGGAAACACCATATATTTT.

In this sample, this clone is medium-sized. The genes are TRBV6-4 and TRBJ2-6, with D possibly TRBD1 on 6 matching bases. CDR1 and CDR2 (germline): MRHNA, SNTAGT. Trimming stripped 0 bases from V and 0 bases from J, with 6 bases between. CDR3 size: 16 residues. DNA for the CDR3: TGTGCCAGCAGTGACTCGGACAGCTCTGGGGCCAACGTCCTGACTTTC. Residues: CASSDSDSSGANVLTF.

The genes are TRBV2 and TRBJ2-3; D might be TRBD2 (6 bases). The CDR3 covers 11 residues. The germline CDR1 and CDR2 sequences are SNHLY and FYNNEI. Trimming cost V 8 bases and J 6 bases, with 9 bases left between them. This CDR3 is CASSGGDTQYF. CDR3 bases: TGTGCCAGCTCTGGGGGGGATACGCAGTATTTT.

The chain uses TRBV5-1 and TRBJ2-2, with a tentative D call TRBD2 (6 bases). Germline CDR1 reads SGHRS; CDR2 reads YFSETQ. This CDR3 spans 15 amino acids. V lost 6 bases and J 7 bases, leaving 19 bases between the germline ends. The DNA for the CDR3 is TGCGCCAGCACCTCGTTTGGGGTCGGGAGCGGGGAGCTGTTTTTT. Translating it yields CASTSFGVGSGELFF.

This clone was observed at least ten times. V usage is TRBV9 and J usage is TRBJ2-5, with 9 bases aligning to TRBD2. The CDR3 runs 16 residues. V dropped 6 bases and J dropped 1; count of bases not matched to a gene: 10. Germline lookup yields CDR1 SGDLS and CDR2 YYNGEE. CDR3 DNA: TGTGCCAGCACCCCCAATAGCGGGGGCCCCCAAGAGACCCAGTACTTC. Its translation is CASTPNSGGPQETQYF.

V is TRBV7-3 and J is TRBJ2-2; 7 nucleotides agree with TRBD2. Trimming cost V 5 bases and J 5 bases; bases outside gene matches: 5. CDR1 and CDR2 from the germline V gene are SGHTA and FQGTGA. This CDR3 has 14 residues. CDR3 sequence reads: CASSLSGETGELFF. The CDR3 DNA is TGTGCCAGCAGCCTAAGCGGGGAGACCGGGGAGCTGTTTTTT.

V and J are TRBV29-1 and TRBJ2-7; 12 nucleotides match TRBD2. Germline V gene lookup returns CDR1 SQVTM and CDR2 ANQGSEA. Trimming cost V 2 bases and J 6 bases; bases outside gene matches: 11. The length of the CDR3 is 16 residues. The CDR3 coding sequence is TGCAGCGTTGAATTTGGACTAGCGGGGTTTGGGGTCGAGCAGTACTTC. Amino acids: CSVEFGLAGFGVEQYF.

Here the CDR3 reads CASSLGRRGAQYF. For the CDR3, the DNA is TGTGCCAGCAGCTTAGGGAGACGGGGGGCCCAGTACTTC. This rearrangement joins TRBV7-9 to TRBJ2-5; 7 bases map to TRBD2. The CDR3 is 13 amino acids. With V trimmed by 1 base and J by 9 bases, 5 bases remained unmatched. The germline CDR1 and CDR2 sequences are SEHNR and FQNEAQ (reference sequence).

The V gene is TRBV12-5, the J gene TRBJ2-1, with 7 nucleotides matching TRBD1. Losses at the gene ends were 0 bases for V and 4 bases for J; bases not matched to a gene: 9. The CDR3 is 17 residues long. Per germline, CDR1 LGHNT and CDR2 FRNRAP. The CDR3 reads CASGLVLFGTAYNEQFF. The CDR3 region has the DNA TGTGCTAGTGGTTTGGTACTGTTTGGGACAGCGTACAATGAGCAGTTCTTC. The entire variable domain, with the rest obtained from reference TRBV12-5 and TRBJ2-1, is as follows: DARVTQTPRHKVTEMGQEVTMRCQPILGHNTVFWYRQTMMQGLELLAYFRNRAPLDDSGMPKDRFSAEMPDATLATLKIQPSEPRDSAVYFCASGLVLFGTAYNEQFFGPGTRLTVL.

The gene calls are TRBV7-6 and TRBJ2-2; TRBD1 matches at 9 bases. Germline values: CDR1 SGHVS, CDR2 FNYEAQ. V shed 5 bases, J shed 6 bases, and the junction held 10 bases outside the gene matches. CDR3 length: 16 amino acids. This chain's CDR3 is CASSPQGALYAGELFF. CDR3 sequence (DNA): TGTGCCAGCAGCCCACAGGGGGCTTTATACGCCGGGGAGCTGTTTTTT.

This sequence joins TRBV19 and TRBJ1-2; 7 bases align to TRBD1. In germline, CDR1 is LNHDA, CDR2 SQIVND (reference sequence). The CDR3 contains 16 residues. V lost 0 bases and J lost 2; bases outside the gene matches: 6. CDR3 sequence: CASSIDGDSDNYGYTF. CDR3 DNA sequence: TGTGCCAGTAGTATAGACGGGGACAGTGACAACTATGGCTACACCTTC.

This chain links TRBV6-1 with TRBJ2-7, with 8 nucleotides matching TRBD1. J gave up 3 bases and V 6 bases, and 7 bases lay outside the gene matches. The CDR3 runs 14 residues. Germline values: CDR1 MNHNS, CDR2 SASEGT. CDR3 amino acids: CASSVQGGVYEQYF. In DNA form, the CDR3 reads TGTGCCAGCAGCGTACAGGGGGGAGTCTACGAGCAGTACTTC.

The CDR3 nucleotides read TGTGCCAGCCGGGGACAGCCAAACACTGAAGCTTTCTTT. Protein sequence: CASRGQPNTEAFF. The gene calls are TRBV19 and TRBJ1-1; 7 positions match TRBD1. V lost 9 bases to trimming and J lost 2 bases; unmatched junction nucleotides: 6. In germline, CDR1 is LNHDA, CDR2 SQIVND (reference sequence). CDR3 length: 13 residues.

The chain couples TRBV28 to TRBJ2-7; D not resolved. The CDR3 covers 12 residues. With 9 bases removed from V and 3 bases from J, the gap between germline ends came to 12 bases. Germline CDR1 and CDR2: MDHEN and SYDVKM. The CDR3 DNA reads as TGTGCCAGTCGCACAAACTACTACGAGCAGTACTTC. Its translation: CASRTNYYEQYF.

This chain connects TRBV19 to TRBJ1-1; TRBD1 matches at 8 bases. The CDR3 totals 18 residues. The germline CDR1 and CDR2 sequences are LNHDA and SQIVND (reference sequence). J was trimmed by 1 base and V by 3 bases; bases with no gene match: 13. This chain's CDR3 is CASSMPLGAGGSNTEAFF. CDR3 coding DNA: TGTGCCAGTAGTATGCCACTGGGGGCAGGGGGCTCGAACACTGAAGCTTTCTTT.

This chain uses TRBV5-1 with TRBJ2-1; D gene uncertain. CDR3 length: 13 residues. Germline CDR1 reads SGHRS; CDR2 reads YFSETQ. Trimming removed 5 bases at V and 0 bases at J, with 6 bases between. CDR3 sequence: CASSIFSYNEQFF. The CDR3 DNA follows: TGCGCCAGCAGTATATTCTCCTACAATGAGCAGTTCTTC.

In its sample, this clone was seen a few times. For the CDR3, the DNA is TGTGCCAGCAGCTTAGGACTGGGTTACTCCTACGAGCAGTACTTC. It encodes CASSLGLGYSYEQYF. This chain connects TRBV7-2 to TRBJ2-7; D ambiguous. Germline V gene sequence: CDR1 SGHTA, CDR2 FQGNSA. The V gene lost 1 base and the J gene lost 0 bases, with 10 bases spanning the gap. This CDR3 comprises 15 residues.

CDR3 protein: CASSQHIGDTIYF. CDR3 bases: TGTGCCAGCAGCCAGCATATAGGGGACACCATATATTTT. V usage is TRBV11-2 and J usage is TRBJ1-3; the D gene is possibly TRBD1 (5 bases). Germline-derived CDR1 and CDR2 are SGHAT and FQNNGV. V lost 5 bases to trimming and J lost 8 bases, with 13 bases between them. CDR3 size: 13 residues. Combining the CDR3 with reference TRBV11-2 and TRBJ1-3 gives the whole variable domain EAGVAQSPRYKIIEKRQSVAFWCNPISGHATLYWYQQILGQGPKLLIQFQNNGVVDDSQLPKDRFSAERLKGVDSTLKIQPAKLEDSAVYLCASSQHIGDTIYFGEGSWLTVV.